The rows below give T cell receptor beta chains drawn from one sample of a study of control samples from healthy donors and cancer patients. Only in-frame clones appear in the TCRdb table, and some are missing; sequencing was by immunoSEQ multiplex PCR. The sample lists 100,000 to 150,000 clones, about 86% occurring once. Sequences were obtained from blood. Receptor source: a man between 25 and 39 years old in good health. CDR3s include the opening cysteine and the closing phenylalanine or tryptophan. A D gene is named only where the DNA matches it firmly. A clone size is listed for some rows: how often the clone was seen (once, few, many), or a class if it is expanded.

CASSRRQGRSNQPQHF TGTGCCAGTAGTAGAAGACAGGGACGTAGCAATCAGCCCCAGCATTTT TRBJ1-5 - TRBV19 TRBD1
CASSEAQGVGNTIYF TGTGCCAGCAGTGAAGCGCAAGGGGTTGGAAACACCATATATTTT TRBJ1-3 - TRBV6-1 -
CASSFDRDYGYTF TGTGCCAGCAGCTTTGACAGGGACTATGGCTACACCTTC TRBJ1-2 - TRBV5-4 TRBD1
CASMDWEVKTQYF TGTGCCAGTATGGATTGGGAAGTGAAGACCCAGTACTTC TRBJ2-5 - TRBV19 -
CASSVRTGTGYGYTF TGTGCCAGCAGCGTCCGGACAGGGACCGGCTATGGCTACACCTTC TRBJ1-2 - TRBV11-2 TRBD1
CASSLTPQGSGYTF TGTGCCAGCAGCTTAACCCCCCAGGGTAGCGGCTACACCTTC TRBJ1-2 few TRBV7-3 -
CASSLDWGEKLFF TGTGCCAGCAGCTTAGACTGGGGAGAAAAACTGTTTTTT TRBJ1-4 - TRBV7-9 -
CATSDPGAGANVLTF TGTGCCACCAGTGACCCAGGGGCTGGGGCCAACGTCCTGACTTTC TRBJ2-6 - TRBV24-1 -
CASSPPGTARHNEQFF TGTGCCAGCTCACCACCCGGGACAGCGAGACACAATGAGCAGTTCTTC TRBJ2-1 - TRBV18 TRBD1
CASSPKSRATNEKLFF TGCGCCAGCAGCCCCAAATCGCGAGCAACTAATGAAAAACTGTTTTTT TRBJ1-4 - TRBV5-1 -
CASSQQGPTDTQYF TGTGCCAGCAGCCAACAGGGGCCTACAGATACGCAGTATTTT TRBJ2-3 - TRBV11-2 TRBD1
CSVAGTGVNQPQHF TGCAGCGTGGCCGGGACAGGGGTCAATCAGCCCCAGCATTTT TRBJ1-5 - TRBV29-1 TRBD1
CASSFIGTGGKEAFF TGCGCCAGCAGCTTTATCGGGACAGGGGGCAAGGAAGCTTTCTTT TRBJ1-1 - TRBV5-1 TRBD1
CATQGETGNTIYF TGTGCCACCCAGGGGGAAACTGGAAACACCATATATTTT TRBJ1-3 few TRBV24-1 TRBD1
CASRPQGRHTEAFF TGTGCCAGCCGCCCGCAGGGGCGCCACACTGAAGCTTTCTTT TRBJ1-1 - TRBV2 -
CAWSLSTGYRYGYTF TGTGCCTGGAGCTTAAGTACGGGATACCGCTATGGCTACACCTTC TRBJ1-2 once TRBV30 -
CASRGDRGPYQPQHF TGTGCCAGCAGAGGGGACAGGGGTCCATATCAGCCCCAGCATTTT TRBJ1-5 - TRBV2 TRBD1
CASSQDVIGGTEAFF TGTGCCAGCAGCCAAGATGTGATCGGAGGCACTGAAGCTTTCTTT TRBJ1-1 - TRBV3-1/TRBV3-2 -
CASSQDLNYEQYF TGTGCCAGCAGCCAAGACCTCAACTACGAGCAGTACTTC TRBJ2-7 once TRBV4-2 -
CASSDTSGTAKLFF TGCGCCAGCAGCGACACCTCAGGGACGGCGAAACTGTTTTTT TRBJ1-4 once TRBV5-1 -
CASRSWGNTGELFF TGTGCCAGCAGGTCTTGGGGGAACACCGGGGAGCTGTTTTTT TRBJ2-2 once TRBV2 -
CASSLGGSNQPQHF TGTGCCAGCAGCTTGGGAGGGAGCAATCAGCCCCAGCATTTT TRBJ1-5 few TRBV5-8 -
CASSPGGGPQETQYF TGTGCCAGCTCGCCCGGCGGGGGCCCCCAAGAGACCCAGTACTTC TRBJ2-5 - TRBV18 -
CASTDRGYNEQFF TGTGCCAGCACCGACAGGGGTTACAATGAGCAGTTCTTC TRBJ2-1 - TRBV6-6 TRBD1
CASSFTGERTEAFF TGTGCCAGCAGCTTTACGGGGGAAAGGACTGAAGCTTTCTTT TRBJ1-1 - TRBV7-8 -
CASMGGEAFF TGTGCCAGTATGGGGGGTGAAGCTTTCTTT TRBJ1-1 - TRBV19 -
CASMGRRNEQFF TGTGCCAGCATGGGGAGGCGGAATGAGCAGTTCTTC TRBJ2-1 - TRBV12-3/TRBV12-4 -
CASSEYRTDLTGTDTQYF TGTGCCAGCAGTGAATATAGGACAGATTTAACAGGCACAGATACGCAGTATTTT TRBJ2-3 - TRBV6-1 -
CASRSRDRMNTEAFF TGTGCCAGCAGGTCCCGGGACAGGATGAACACTGAAGCTTTCTTT TRBJ1-1 - TRBV3-1/TRBV3-2 TRBD1
CASSSQGTGANVLTF TGTGCCAGTAGTTCACAGGGAACTGGGGCCAACGTCCTGACTTTC TRBJ2-6 - TRBV19 -
CASSNSMGNSPLHF TGTGCCAGTAGTAATTCTATGGGTAATTCACCCCTCCACTTT TRBJ1-6 hyperexpanded TRBV19 -
CASSLRTGGPNTGELFF TGTGCCAGCAGCTTAAGAACAGGAGGCCCGAACACCGGGGAGCTGTTTTTT TRBJ2-2 - TRBV7-8 -
CASVGGLSTDTQYF TGTGCCTCGGTCGGGGGGCTTAGCACAGATACGCAGTATTTT TRBJ2-3 - TRBV25-1 -
CASSEDRFGGYTF TGTGCCAGCAGTGAAGACAGGTTCGGTGGCTACACCTTC TRBJ1-2 - TRBV6-1 -
CASSATGIPYNEQFF TGTGCCAGCAGCGCTACAGGGATCCCCTACAATGAGCAGTTCTTC TRBJ2-1 - TRBV7-9 -
CASSPSPGTQYF TGCGCCAGCAGCCCCAGCCCGGGGACCCAGTACTTC TRBJ2-5 few TRBV5-1 -
CASSPRVISYEQYF TGTGCCAGCAGCCCGAGAGTGATCTCCTACGAGCAGTACTTC TRBJ2-7 - TRBV7-2 -
CASSQLGAGSEQYF TGTGCCAGCAGCCAATTAGGGGCCGGGTCCGAGCAGTACTTC TRBJ2-7 - TRBV16 -
CASSLANRNTGELFF TGTGCCAGCAGCTTGGCCAATCGAAACACCGGGGAGCTGTTTTTT TRBJ2-2 - TRBV5-4 -
CASSLRTAGNQEAFF TGTGCCAGCAGCTTAAGGACCGCAGGGAACCAAGAAGCTTTCTTT TRBJ1-1 - TRBV11-2 -
CASSFNTGKEPQHF TGTGCCAGCAGCTTCAATACAGGGAAGGAGCCCCAGCATTTT TRBJ1-5 - TRBV6-5 -
CASSSMGQGVYNEQFF TGTGCCAGCAGCTCAATGGGACAGGGGGTCTACAATGAGCAGTTCTTC TRBJ2-1 - TRBV7-2 TRBD1
CASSLEIGHQETQYF TGTGCCAGCAGCTTGGAGATAGGGCACCAAGAGACCCAGTACTTC TRBJ2-5 - TRBV5-6 -
CASSEDPGLNSPLHF TGTGCCAGCAGTGAAGACCCAGGCCTTAATTCACCCCTCCACTTT TRBJ1-6 - TRBV6-1 -
CASSQRGGRTGELFF TGTGCCAGCAGCCAGAGGGGGGGGCGAACCGGGGAGCTGTTTTTT TRBJ2-2 few TRBV7-2 -